A selection of T cell receptor beta chains follows, all from one sample in a study of blood T cell repertoires in COVID-19. The method was immunoSEQ multiplex PCR; TCRdb's version includes in-frame clones alone and lacks a portion of them. The data show 380,000 or so clones, with roughly 88% seen just once and 2% to 2.5% held by the top ten. Sequenced sample: PBMCs or T cells enriched from blood (not recorded which). All receptors come from a woman in her thirties or forties with acute COVID-19. Both conserved end residues are trimmed from each CDR3. The D gene is left open where the match is weak.

>TRBJ1-3|13|-|TRBV18
ASSPSSSSGNTIY
>TRBJ2-7|14|-|TRBV5-1
ASSLRAGAPGYEQY
>TRBJ1-2|11|TRBD1|TRBV2
ASSRTGGYGYT
>TRBJ1-5|12|-|TRBV9
ASSMAGGNQPQH
>TRBJ2-5|13|-|TRBV7-2
ASSLAGLLGETQY
>TRBJ1-4|15|-|TRBV7-2
ASSLMVALATNEKLF
>TRBJ1-1|10|-|TRBV6-6
ATTQVNTEAF
>TRBJ2-7|13|-|TRBV29-1
SVRTRITEGYEQY
>TRBJ1-4|12|-|TRBV15
ATTVMGTNEKLF
>TRBJ1-4|13|-|TRBV6-2/TRBV6-3
ASSYPGRGNEKLF
>TRBJ2-5|9|-|TRBV12-3/TRBV12-4
ASSFGQTQY
>TRBJ2-7|11|-|TRBV30
AWSVGPQGGQY
>TRBJ1-2|12|TRBD1|TRBV4-1
ASSQGTGGPGYT
>TRBJ1-4|16|TRBD1|TRBV7-9
ASSLPQGQGAIGEKLF
>TRBJ2-5|12|-|TRBV7-8
ASSLVRVAVTQY
>TRBJ1-1|12|TRBD1|TRBV5-4
ASSLPGGITEAF
>TRBJ2-1|9|-|TRBV20-1
SGQGINEQF
>TRBJ2-7|13|TRBD2|TRBV6-5
ASSSTGTRKNEQY
>TRBJ1-4|12|-|TRBV5-1
ASSFEGVGEKLF
>TRBJ1-2|15|-|TRBV7-9
ASSPPAWTATNYGYT